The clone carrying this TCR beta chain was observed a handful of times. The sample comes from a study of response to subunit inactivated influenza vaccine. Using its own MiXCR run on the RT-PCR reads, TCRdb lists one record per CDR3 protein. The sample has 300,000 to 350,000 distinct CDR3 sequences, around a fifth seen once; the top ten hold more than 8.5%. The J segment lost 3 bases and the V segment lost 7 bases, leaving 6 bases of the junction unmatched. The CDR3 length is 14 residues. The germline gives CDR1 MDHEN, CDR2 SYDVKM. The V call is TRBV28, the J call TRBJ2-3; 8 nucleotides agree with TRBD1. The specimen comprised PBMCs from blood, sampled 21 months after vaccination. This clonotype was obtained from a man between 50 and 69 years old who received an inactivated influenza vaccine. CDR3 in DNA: TGTGCCAGCAACACCGGGACAGGAACAGATACGCAGTATTTT. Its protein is CASNTGTGTDTQYF.